The clone carrying this T cell receptor beta chain was picked up many times. This CDR3 spans 15 amino acids. The record originates from a study of blood T cells in healthy people across ages. Drawn from each donor were ten milliliters of peripheral blood. A second PCR of about 7 to 11 cycles used a sample-barcoded 5' primer and a J-beta primer mix. A tag from a template-switch adaptor with 12 random nucleotides marked each cDNA molecule. Each sample yielded at least 2.5 million CDR3-containing paired-end reads. TCRdb analysed the 5' RACE reads with MiXCR anew, one entry per CDR3 protein. The repertoire holds roughly 830,000 distinct CDR3 sequences, with 60% to 80% as singletons.

Sequenced material: blood. This sequence originates from a man aged 25-45 years in good health. The chain has TRBV21-1 and TRBJ2-5; TRBD2 was called by the table and not checked on the DNA. TRBV21-1 is recorded as a pseudogene. CDR3 DNA: TGTGCCAGCACCCCAATTGGCAGGGCGCAAGAGACCCAGTACTTC. This translates into CASTPIGRAQETQYF.